This is a list of T cell receptor beta chains from one sample in a study of T cells in Graves' hyperthyroidism and ophthalmopathy. TCRdb re-called the multiplex PCR reads through MiXCR, storing one row per CDR3 protein. The sample comprises fewer than 700,000 distinct CDR3 sequences, about a sixth of which are singletons, and 15% to 20% rests with the top ten. Sequences were obtained from blood. These TCRs come from a woman aged 18-29 years with Graves' ophthalmopathy. Each CDR3 is given with its conserved first and last residue. A D gene is named only where the DNA matches it firmly. Some rows have no size entry. The others give once, few or many, or a class for an expanded clone.

d_call j_call clone_size v_call cdr3_aa cdr3_nt
TRBD1 TRBJ1-4 many TRBV28 CASSLAGGREKLFF TGTGCCAGCAGTTTAGCAGGGGGGCGTGAAAAACTGTTTTTT
- TRBJ2-2 few TRBV7-8 CASRRQTTGELFF TGTGCCAGCAGAAGACAGACGACCGGGGAGCTGTTTTTT
TRBD1 TRBJ1-2 - TRBV13 CASSLTGIKVYGYTF TGCGCCAGCAGCTTGACAGGGATAAAAGTCTATGGCTACACCTTC
- TRBJ2-1 many TRBV11-3 CASSLRGGSYNEQFF TGTGCCAGCAGCTTGAGGGGCGGCTCCTACAATGAGCAGTTCTTC
- TRBJ2-3 few TRBV5-1 CASSLAGTTSTDTQYF TGCGCCAGCAGCTTGGCCGGGACCACTAGCACAGATACGCAGTATTTT
- TRBJ2-7 many TRBV28 CASSGTRYVYEQYF TGTGCCAGCAGTGGTACTAGGTACGTTTACGAGCAGTACTTC
- TRBJ2-7 few TRBV7-2 CASSPADLYEQYF TGTGCCAGCAGCCCGGCGGACCTGTACGAGCAGTACTTC
TRBD1 TRBJ1-1 many TRBV28 CASSLEGAGLTEAFF TGTGCCAGCAGCCTAGAGGGGGCGGGTTTGACTGAAGCTTTCTTT
TRBD1 TRBJ1-4 many TRBV18 CASSTQGANEKLFF TGTGCCAGCTCAACACAGGGGGCTAATGAAAAACTGTTTTTT
TRBD1 TRBJ1-2 many TRBV28 CASSFRDRGLYGYTF TGTGCCAGCAGTTTCAGGGACAGGGGGCTTTATGGCTACACCTTC
- TRBJ2-1 many TRBV2 CASSEGGLSSYNEQFF TGTGCCAGCAGTGAAGGTGGGCTGAGCTCCTACAATGAGCAGTTCTTC
- TRBJ2-7 many TRBV20-1 CSARPPAYEQYF TGCAGTGCTAGACCCCCAGCCTACGAGCAGTACTTC
- TRBJ2-3 many TRBV12-3/TRBV12-4 CASRNLPGDTQYF TGTGCCAGCAGAAATTTGCCGGGAGATACGCAGTATTTT
- TRBJ2-7 many TRBV7-8 CASSVGVVGPVFHEQYF TGTGCCAGCAGCGTTGGGGTCGTGGGTCCTGTTTTCCACGAGCAGTACTTC
- TRBJ2-7 many TRBV20-1 CSQTALGEGYEQYF TGCAGTCAGACGGCATTGGGAGAGGGCTACGAGCAGTACTTC
TRBD1 TRBJ1-6 few TRBV20-1 CSARLESAGQGSPLHF TGCAGTGCTAGACTCGAGTCTGCGGGACAGGGTTCACCCCTCCACTTT
- TRBJ1-3 - TRBV5-1 CASSFDRNSGNTIYF TGCGCCAGCAGCTTCGACAGGAACTCTGGAAACACCATATATTTT
- TRBJ2-2 many TRBV20-1 CSASGVGAVDTGELFF TGCAGTGCTAGTGGTGTGGGAGCGGTCGACACCGGGGAGCTGTTTTTT
TRBD2 TRBJ2-1 - TRBV19 CASSPSTGTSGRNEQFF TGTGCCAGTAGCCCCTCCACCGGGACTAGCGGGAGAAATGAGCAGTTCTTC
- TRBJ1-3 - TRBV2 CASRISEGFGNTIYF TGTGCCAGCAGAATCAGCGAGGGCTTCGGAAACACCATATATTTT
- TRBJ1-6 few TRBV25-1 CASSESVRNNSPLHF TGTGCCAGCAGTGAATCGGTCCGGAATAATTCACCCCTCCACTTT
- TRBJ2-3 - TRBV10-3 CAISEGGVAVTQYF TGTGCCATCAGTGAGGGCGGGGTCGCGGTTACGCAGTATTTT
- TRBJ2-1 - TRBV20-1 CSASLVRQGSNEQFF TGCAGTGCTAGTCTGGTCCGGCAGGGTAGCAATGAGCAGTTCTTC
TRBD1 TRBJ1-2 - TRBV28 CASSPSGTGDGYTF TGTGCCAGCAGTCCATCCGGGACAGGGGATGGCTACACCTTC
- TRBJ2-7 few TRBV20-1 CSAREAASHGQYF TGCAGTGCTAGAGAGGCGGCTAGTCACGGGCAGTACTTC
TRBD1 TRBJ1-4 few TRBV6-1 CASSRGQGDEKLFF TGTGCCAGCAGCCGGGGACAGGGGGATGAAAAACTGTTTTTT
TRBD1 TRBJ2-1 many TRBV12-3/TRBV12-4 CASSPPGTVLWDEQFF TGTGCCAGCAGTCCACCCGGGACAGTCCTCTGGGATGAGCAGTTCTTC
- TRBJ2-7 many TRBV2 CASSEAYEQYF TGTGCCAGCAGTGAGGCCTACGAGCAGTACTTC
TRBD1 TRBJ1-1 many TRBV6-5 CASSYSDRATEAFF TGTGCCAGCAGTTACTCTGACAGGGCCACTGAAGCTTTCTTT
TRBD1 TRBJ1-2 many TRBV30 CAWIYIGQGDYGYTF TGTGCCTGGATCTACATAGGACAGGGGGACTATGGCTACACCTTC
- TRBJ2-5 many TRBV11-2 CASSSGPRKETQYF TGTGCCAGCAGCTCGGGACCTAGAAAGGAGACCCAGTACTTC
- TRBJ1-1 many TRBV19 CASSIYRRSTEAFF TGTGCCAGTAGTATCTATAGGAGGAGCACTGAAGCTTTCTTT
TRBD1 TRBJ2-3 many TRBV5-1 CASSSGDRVTDTQYF TGCGCCAGCAGCTCCGGGGACAGGGTAACAGATACGCAGTATTTT
TRBD2 TRBJ2-2 - TRBV20-1 CSADVGTSGPTGELFF TGCAGTGCTGATGTCGGGACTAGCGGGCCTACCGGGGAGCTGTTTTTT
TRBD1 TRBJ2-7 many TRBV29-1 CSAVDRAGSYEQYF TGCAGCGCCGTTGACAGGGCAGGCTCCTACGAGCAGTACTTC
- TRBJ1-5 few TRBV7-2 CASSLEAGGNQPQHF TGTGCCAGCAGCTTAGAGGCAGGGGGCAATCAGCCCCAGCATTTT
- TRBJ1-3 few TRBV6-5 CASSYEGGAGDTIYF TGTGCCAGCAGTTATGAGGGAGGAGCAGGGGACACCATATATTTT
- TRBJ1-5 few TRBV9 CASSAGPDSRNQPQHF TGTGCCAGCAGCGCTGGACCGGACAGTCGCAATCAGCCCCAGCATTTT
- TRBJ1-2 - TRBV19 CASKSREDYGYTF TGTGCCAGTAAGTCAAGAGAGGACTATGGCTACACCTTC
TRBD1 TRBJ1-4 - TRBV30 CAWQGADEKLFF TGTGCCTGGCAGGGGGCAGACGAAAAACTGTTTTTT
- TRBJ2-1 - TRBV9 CASSVVPSVYNEQFF TGTGCCAGCAGCGTAGTCCCTAGCGTGTACAATGAGCAGTTCTTC
TRBD1 TRBJ2-2 many TRBV30 CASSKRGLRELFF TGTGCCTCTTCAAAAAGGGGGCTCCGGGAGCTGTTTTTT
TRBD2 TRBJ2-1 few TRBV20-1 CSARGAGDIGEQFF TGCAGTGCTAGGGGTGCGGGAGATATCGGTGAGCAGTTCTTC
- TRBJ2-2 many TRBV11-3 CASSLVGQAGELFF TGTGCCAGCAGCTTAGTAGGTCAAGCCGGGGAGCTGTTTTTT
- TRBJ1-5 - TRBV2 CASSEGEQPQHF TGTGCCAGCAGTGAAGGGGAACAGCCCCAGCATTTT
- TRBJ1-2 many TRBV29-1 CSGGDSVGYTF TGCAGCGGCGGTGACAGCGTTGGCTACACCTTC
- TRBJ2-1 few TRBV7-9 CASSQLGSSYNEQFF TGTGCCAGCAGCCAGCTAGGGAGCTCCTACAATGAGCAGTTCTTC
- TRBJ2-5 few TRBV9 CASSVGGQGYETQYF TGTGCCAGCAGCGTAGGCGGGCAGGGCTACGAGACCCAGTACTTC
- TRBJ2-4 few TRBV20-1 CSARRWGVENIQYF TGCAGTGCTAGAAGGTGGGGGGTCGAAAACATTCAGTACTTC
- TRBJ1-1 many TRBV30 CAWSVLATEAFF TGTGCCTGGAGTGTACTCGCCACTGAAGCTTTCTTT
TRBD2 TRBJ2-7 many TRBV28 CASQLAGGAYEQYF TGTGCCAGCCAACTAGCGGGAGGAGCCTACGAGCAGTACTTC